These 16 T cell receptor beta chains were all obtained from the same sample, sequenced in a study of T cell responses to AZD1222 COVID-19 vaccine. Measured with immunoSEQ multiplex PCR; TCRdb has only the in-frame clones, and not every one. The sample consists of some 140,000 clones, 90% to 95% of them appearing once. The sequences come from peripheral blood, collected 28 days after the second AZD1222 dose. These receptors came from an adult who received the AZD1222 COVID-19 vaccine.

The chain uses TRBV3-1 (or the pseudogene TRBV3-2) and TRBJ1-6; 7 nucleotides match TRBD1. V trimming: 3 bases; J trimming: 13 bases; junction bases outside the gene matches: 6. CDR3 length: 13 amino acids. Germline V gene data show CDR1 as LGHDT and CDR2 as YNNKEL (reference sequence). CDR3 loop: CASSQNQGGPLHF. CDR3 in DNA: TGTGCCAGCAGCCAGAATCAGGGGGGTCCCCTCCACTTT.

This clone has only one observation. The V and J genes are TRBV6-6 and TRBJ2-2, with D possibly TRBD1 on 6 matching bases. The CDR3 has 14 residues. The germline V gene encodes CDR1 MNHNY and CDR2 SVGAGI (reference sequence). Trimming shortened V by 6 bases and J by 6 bases, and 14 bases separated the two germline ends. The DNA of the CDR3 is TGTGCCAGCAGGAAAAACAGGGACGCCGGGGAGCTGTTTTTT. Its translation is CASRKNRDAGELFF.

V usage is TRBV10-3 and J usage is TRBJ1-2; D unresolved. V lost 0 bases to trimming and J lost 6 bases, with 14 bases between them. The CDR3 sequence is 15 residues long. Germline assignment: CDR1 ENHRY and CDR2 SYGVKD. The CDR3 is CAISESTRLSDGYTF. CDR3 coding DNA: TGTGCCATCAGTGAGTCGACTCGATTGTCAGATGGCTACACCTTC.

The rearrangement links TRBV5-1 to TRBJ1-4; 8 bases map to TRBD1. Germline V gene sequence: CDR1 SGHRS, CDR2 YFSETQ. Trimming removed 0 bases from V and 8 bases from J; junction bases left unmatched: 6. The CDR3 covers 15 residues. The CDR3: CASSLGQGSHEKLFF. CDR3 nucleotides: TGCGCCAGCAGCTTGGGACAGGGGAGTCACGAAAAACTGTTTTTT.

The chain is built from TRBV2 and TRBJ1-5, with 7 positions matching TRBD1. CDR3 size: 13 residues. V shed 3 bases, J shed 11 bases, and the junction held 7 bases outside the gene matches. CDR1 is SNHLY, CDR2 FYNNEI, per germline. The DNA for the CDR3 is TGTGCCAGCAGTGAGGACAGGTTAAGGTCCCAGCATTTT. Its translation is CASSEDRLRSQHF.

The V gene is TRBV27, the J gene TRBJ1-2, with 12 nucleotides matching TRBD1. Germline V CDR1 and CDR2: MNHEY, SMNVEV (reference sequence). V was clipped by 4 bases and J by 8 bases; unmatched bases: 5. The CDR3 is 14 amino acids. The CDR3 DNA sequence: TGTGCCAGCAGTTACGCCGGGACAGGGGGCGGCTACACCTTC. Amino acid sequence: CASSYAGTGGGYTF.

The chain employs TRBV4-1 and TRBJ1-2; TRBD1 aligns across 9 bases. Germline CDR1 reads MGHRA; CDR2 reads YSYEKL. With 5 bases clipped from V and 0 bases from J, the junction kept 10 bases outside the gene matches. The CDR3 length is 17 residues. CDR3 residues: CASSYPGTGSPNYGYTF. The DNA of the CDR3 is TGCGCCAGCAGCTACCCCGGGACAGGGTCCCCTAACTATGGCTACACCTTC.

The chain combines TRBV25-1 with TRBJ1-1, with D unclear. CDR1 is MGHDK, CDR2 SYGVNS, per germline. The CDR3 covers 12 residues. V was cut by 5 bases and J by 2 bases, with 6 bases left in between. Here the CDR3 reads CASSYLNTEAFF. The CDR3 DNA follows: TGTGCCAGCAGTTACCTTAACACTGAAGCTTTCTTT.

The chain couples TRBV7-9 to TRBJ1-2; D is uncertain. Germline values: CDR1 SEHNR, CDR2 FQNEAQ (reference sequence). The CDR3 has 11 residues. V lost 0 bases to trimming and J lost 6 bases, with 2 bases between them. The CDR3 DNA reads as TGTGCCAGCAGCTTAGCAGATGGCTACACCTTC. Amino acid sequence: CASSLADGYTF. Based on the CDR3 plus reference TRBV7-9 and TRBJ1-2, the full variable domain is DTGVSQNPRHKITKRGQNVTFRCDPISEHNRLYWYRQTLGQGPEFLTYFQNEAQLEKSRLLSDRFSAERPKGSFSTLEIQRTEQGDSAMYLCASSLADGYTFGSGTRLTVV.

J is TRBJ1-5 and V is TRBV2; a possible D gene is TRBD1 (5 bases). The CDR3 sequence is 14 residues long. The V gene lost 7 bases and the J gene lost 6 bases, with 16 bases spanning the gap. Germline CDR1 is SNHLY and CDR2 is FYNNEI. CDR3 loop: CASTPGEVVQPQHF. The CDR3 coding sequence is TGTGCCAGCACCCCGGGGGAGGTGGTTCAGCCCCAGCATTTT.

The V gene is TRBV19, the J gene TRBJ1-2, with 7 bases that match TRBD1. The CDR3 is 14 amino acids. Germline loops: CDR1 LNHDA, CDR2 SQIVND (reference sequence). V gave up 5 bases and J gave up 3 bases; unmatched junction bases: 6. CDR3 DNA sequence: TGTGCCAGTAGTGAGACAGGGCCGGACTATGGCTACACCTTC. This gives the protein CASSETGPDYGYTF.

This clone was recorded only once. The CDR3 bases are TGCGCCAGCAGCTTGGTGGGGAGCTCCTACAATGAGCAGTTCTTC. Amino acids: CASSLVGSSYNEQFF. This chain joins TRBV5-1 and TRBJ2-1, with a possible D match to TRBD2 (5 bases). The germline V and J ends were trimmed by 0 bases and 0 bases, with 7 bases remaining between them. This CDR3 comprises 15 residues. The germline CDR1 and CDR2 sequences are SGHRS and YFSETQ.

CDR3 nucleotide sequence: TGTGCCAGCAGCTTAGAGAGTAGGGGCGGCGGCTATGGCTACACCTTC. It codes for CASSLESRGGGYGYTF. The chain has TRBV7-9 and TRBJ1-2, with D tentatively TRBD1 (5 bases). V was shortened by 1 base and J by 4 bases, with 16 bases between the two germline ends. Germline V lookup: CDR1 SEHNR, CDR2 FQNEAQ (reference sequence). This CDR3 spans 16 amino acids.

The CDR3 spells CASSIYRINYGYTF. The CDR3 DNA reads TGTGCCAGTAGTATTTACAGGATTAACTATGGCTACACCTTC. V gene TRBV19 combines with J gene TRBJ1-2, with a weak D call TRBD1 (5 bases). The germline V gene has CDR1 LNHDA and CDR2 SQIVND (reference sequence). V was shortened by 3 bases and J by 1 base, with 9 bases between the two germline ends. This CDR3 spans 14 amino acids.

Concerning this clone itself: The junction departs from the called germline gene at one end, perhaps through a read error. The chain is built from TRBV7-7 and TRBJ2-3; D may be TRBD2 (6 bases). There are 15 residues in the CDR3. Germline V gives CDR1 SSHAT, CDR2 FNYEAQ (reference sequence). The CDR3 spells CASSLAAGTTDTQYF. CDR3 coding DNA: TGTGCTAGCAGCTTAGCGGCGGGGACCACAGATACGCAGTATTTT. Full variable domain (rest looked up from reference TRBV7-7 and TRBJ2-3): GAGVSQSPRYKVTKRGQDVTLRCDPISSHATLYWYQQALGQGPEFLTYFNYEAQPDKSGLPSDRFSAERPEGSISTLTIQRTEQRDSAMYRCASSLAAGTTDTQYFGPGTRLTVL.

The J gene is TRBJ2-7, the V gene TRBV7-9; 11 bases align to TRBD2. Germline CDR1 reads SEHNR; CDR2 reads FQNEAQ (reference sequence). The V gene end was trimmed by 5 bases and the J gene end by 6 bases; junction bases not matched to a gene: 6. The CDR3 runs 14 residues. The CDR3 loop reads CASSLTSGASEQYF. As DNA, the CDR3 is TGTGCCAGCAGCCTGACTAGCGGGGCGTCCGAGCAGTACTTC. Full variable domain (outside the CDR3, taken from reference TRBV7-9 and TRBJ2-7): DTGVSQNPRHKITKRGQNVTFRCDPISEHNRLYWYRQTLGQGPEFLTYFQNEAQLEKSRLLSDRFSAERPKGSFSTLEIQRTEQGDSAMYLCASSLTSGASEQYFGPGTRLTVT.